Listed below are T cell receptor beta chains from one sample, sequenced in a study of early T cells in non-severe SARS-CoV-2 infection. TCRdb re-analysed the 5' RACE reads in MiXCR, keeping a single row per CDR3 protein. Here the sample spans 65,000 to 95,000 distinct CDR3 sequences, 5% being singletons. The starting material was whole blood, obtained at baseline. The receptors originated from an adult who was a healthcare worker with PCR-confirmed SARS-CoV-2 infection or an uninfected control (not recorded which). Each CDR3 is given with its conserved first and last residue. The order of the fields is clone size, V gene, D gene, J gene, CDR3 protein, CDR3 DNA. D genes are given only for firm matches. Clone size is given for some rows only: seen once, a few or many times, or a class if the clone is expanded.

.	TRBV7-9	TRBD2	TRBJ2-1	CASSLVRGGGRRYEQFF	TGTGCCAGCAGCTTAGTGAGGGGCGGCGGGAGAAGGTATGAGCAGTTCTTC
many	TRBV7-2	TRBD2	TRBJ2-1	CASSLTSGDRYNEQFF	TGTGCCAGCAGTTTAACTAGCGGGGACCGTTACAATGAGCAGTTCTTC
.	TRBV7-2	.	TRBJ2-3	CASSRDSPADTQYF	TGTGCCAGCAGCCGGGACTCCCCGGCGGATACGCAGTATTTT
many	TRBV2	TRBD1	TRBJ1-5	CASSERTGGHQPQHF	TGTGCCAGCAGTGAACGGACAGGGGGACATCAGCCCCAGCATTTT
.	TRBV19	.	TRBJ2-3	CASSLVSTDTQYF	TGTGCCAGTAGTCTGGTTAGCACAGATACGCAGTATTTT
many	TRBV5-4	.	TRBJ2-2	CASSLALFNGELFF	TGTGCCAGCAGCTTGGCGCTATTCAACGGGGAGCTGTTTTTT
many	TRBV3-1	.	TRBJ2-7	CASSQDRLEQYF	TGTGCCAGCAGCCAAGATCGGCTCGAGCAGTACTTC
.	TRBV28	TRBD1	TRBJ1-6	CASSLSRGRDSPLHF	TGTGCCAGCAGTTTATCGAGGGGGCGCGATTCACCCCTCCACTTT
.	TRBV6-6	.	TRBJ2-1	CASSYSTVLYNEQFF	TGTGCCAGCAGTTACTCGACTGTACTCTACAATGAGCAGTTCTTC
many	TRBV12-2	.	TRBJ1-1	CASRPPRGMNTEAFF	TGTGCAAGTCGCCCACCTCGGGGAATGAACACTGAAGCTTTCTTT
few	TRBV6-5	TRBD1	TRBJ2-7	CASSSNLGTPGQGSYEQYF	TGTGCCAGCAGCTCTAATCTGGGAACGCCGGGACAGGGGTCCTACGAGCAGTACTTC
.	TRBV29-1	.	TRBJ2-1	CSVAPGNEQFF	TGCAGCGTGGCCCCAGGGAATGAGCAGTTCTTC
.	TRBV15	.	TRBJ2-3	CATRGRLGGTDTQYF	TGTGCCACCCGAGGCCGTTTGGGGGGCACAGATACGCAGTATTTT
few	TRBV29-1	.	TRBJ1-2	CSVLPREGGLWTF	TGCAGCGTTCTCCCCCGGGAGGGTGGTTTGTGGACCTTC
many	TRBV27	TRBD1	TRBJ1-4	CASSWGDRGSNEKLFF	TGTGCCAGCAGTTGGGGAGACAGGGGTTCTAATGAAAAACTGTTTTTT
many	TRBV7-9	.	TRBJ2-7	CASSLSSNEQYF	TGTGCCAGCAGCTTGAGCAGTAACGAGCAGTACTTC
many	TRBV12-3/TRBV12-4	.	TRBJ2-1	CASRGSGLYPYNEQFF	TGTGCCAGCAGGGGATCGGGACTCTACCCCTACAATGAGCAGTTCTTC
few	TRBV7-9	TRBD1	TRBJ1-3	CASSPRQGASGNTIYF	TGTGCCAGCAGCCCCAGACAGGGGGCTTCTGGAAACACCATATATTTT
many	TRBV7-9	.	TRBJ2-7	CASSLAVEPSYEQYF	TGTGCCAGCAGCTTAGCGGTCGAGCCCTCCTACGAGCAGTACTTC
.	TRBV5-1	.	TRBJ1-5	CASSLEWGRQPQHF	TGCGCCAGCAGCTTGGAGTGGGGGCGGCAGCCCCAGCATTTT
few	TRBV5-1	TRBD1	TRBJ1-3	CASSRTGGGENTIYF	TGCGCCAGCAGCCGTACAGGGGGTGGTGAAAACACCATATATTTT
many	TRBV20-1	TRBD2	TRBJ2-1	CSALLGHSGGGTEQFF	TGCAGTGCCCTCCTAGGCCATAGCGGGGGGGGGACTGAGCAGTTCTTC
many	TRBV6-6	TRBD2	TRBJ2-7	CASSSGTSGIYGEQYF	TGTGCCAGCAGTTCGGGGACTAGCGGGATCTACGGGGAGCAGTACTTC
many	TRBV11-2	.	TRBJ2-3	CASSLDRADIQYF	TGTGCCAGCAGCTTAGATCGGGCCGATATTCAGTATTTT
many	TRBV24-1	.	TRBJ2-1	CATSDRTAPSSYNEQFF	TGTGCCACCAGTGATCGTACTGCGCCTAGCTCCTACAATGAGCAGTTCTTC
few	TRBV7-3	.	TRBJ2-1	CASSSLGGGEQFF	TGTGCCAGCAGCTCCCTAGGAGGGGGTGAGCAGTTCTTC
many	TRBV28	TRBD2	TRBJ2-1	CASSLGLAEYNEQFF	TGTGCCAGCAGCTTGGGACTAGCGGAATACAATGAGCAGTTCTTC
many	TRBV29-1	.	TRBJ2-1	CSASQGMNEQFF	TGCAGCGCGAGCCAGGGGATGAATGAGCAGTTCTTC
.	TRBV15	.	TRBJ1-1	CATSPRGNTEAFF	TGTGCCACCAGCCCGCGCGGGAATACTGAAGCTTTCTTT
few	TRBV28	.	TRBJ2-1	CASISPLFNEQFF	TGTGCCAGCATATCCCCGCTTTTCAATGAGCAGTTCTTC
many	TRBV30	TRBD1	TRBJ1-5	CAWSFGQGRPQHF	TGTGCCTGGAGTTTCGGACAGGGGAGGCCCCAGCATTTT
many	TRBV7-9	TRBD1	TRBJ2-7	CASSFGQGAREQYF	TGTGCCAGCAGCTTCGGACAGGGGGCGCGGGAGCAGTACTTC
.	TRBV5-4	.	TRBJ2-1	CASSWEISYNEQFF	TGTGCCAGCAGCTGGGAGATCTCCTACAATGAGCAGTTCTTC
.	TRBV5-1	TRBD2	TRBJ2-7	CASSLYPSGGSSYEQYF	TGCGCCAGCAGCTTGTATCCTAGCGGGGGAAGCTCCTACGAGCAGTACTTC
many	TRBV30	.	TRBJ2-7	CAWSAGGPTKQYF	TGTGCCTGGAGTGCCGGGGGACCTACGAAGCAGTACTTC
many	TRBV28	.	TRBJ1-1	CASSPLGSEAFF	TGTGCCAGCAGTCCCCTAGGGAGTGAAGCTTTCTTT
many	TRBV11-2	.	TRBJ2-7	CASSARLAAGQSGYEQYF	TGTGCCAGCAGCGCCCGTCTAGCAGCGGGTCAATCGGGGTACGAGCAGTACTTC
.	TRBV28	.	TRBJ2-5	CASSPVSLSIRETQYF	TGTGCCAGCAGCCCGGTCTCCCTGTCTATCCGGGAGACCCAGTACTTC
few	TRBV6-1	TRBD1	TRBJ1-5	CASSEARGQVSNQPQHF	TGTGCCAGCAGTGAAGCGCGGGGACAGGTCAGCAATCAGCCCCAGCATTTT
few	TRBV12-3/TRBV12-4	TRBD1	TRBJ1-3	CASSFTRGGTENSGNTIYF	TGTGCCAGCAGTTTCACACGAGGGGGGACAGAGAACTCTGGAAACACCATATATTTT
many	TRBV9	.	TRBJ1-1	CASSPRSLF	TGTGCCAGCAGTCCGCGGAGCCTCTTT
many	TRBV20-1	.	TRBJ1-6	CSARAGKAPDNSPLHF	TGCAGTGCTCGGGCAGGGAAAGCCCCGGATAATTCACCCCTCCACTTT
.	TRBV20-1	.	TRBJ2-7	CSASGQVVYEQYF	TGCAGTGCTAGCGGGCAGGTCGTCTACGAGCAGTACTTC
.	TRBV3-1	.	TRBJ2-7	CASSQEIRNEQYF	TGTGCCAGCAGCCAAGAAATCAGGAACGAGCAGTACTTC
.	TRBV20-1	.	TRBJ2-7	CSARGGTTYEQYF	TGCAGTGCTAGGGGCGGAACTACCTACGAGCAGTACTTC
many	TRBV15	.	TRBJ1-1	CATSRELTWNTEAFF	TGTGCCACCAGCAGAGAATTGACATGGAACACTGAAGCTTTCTTT